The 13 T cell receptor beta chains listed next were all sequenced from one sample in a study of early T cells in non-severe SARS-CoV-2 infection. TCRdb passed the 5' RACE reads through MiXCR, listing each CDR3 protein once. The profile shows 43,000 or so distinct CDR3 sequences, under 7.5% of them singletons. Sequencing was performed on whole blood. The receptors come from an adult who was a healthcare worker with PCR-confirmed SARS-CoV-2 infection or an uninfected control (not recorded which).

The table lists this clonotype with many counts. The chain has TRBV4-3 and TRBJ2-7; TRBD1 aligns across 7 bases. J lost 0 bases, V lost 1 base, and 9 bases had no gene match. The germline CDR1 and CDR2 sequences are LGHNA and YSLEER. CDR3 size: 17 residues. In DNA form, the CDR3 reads TGCGCCAGCAGCCAAGGGGCCGGGACAGACAGCTCCTACGAGCAGTACTTC. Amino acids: CASSQGAGTDSSYEQYF.

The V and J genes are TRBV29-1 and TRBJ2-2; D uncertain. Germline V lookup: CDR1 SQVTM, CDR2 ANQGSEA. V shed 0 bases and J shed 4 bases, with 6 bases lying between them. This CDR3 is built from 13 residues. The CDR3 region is CSVEDGITGELFF. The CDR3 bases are TGCAGCGTTGAAGATGGAATCACCGGGGAGCTGTTTTTT.

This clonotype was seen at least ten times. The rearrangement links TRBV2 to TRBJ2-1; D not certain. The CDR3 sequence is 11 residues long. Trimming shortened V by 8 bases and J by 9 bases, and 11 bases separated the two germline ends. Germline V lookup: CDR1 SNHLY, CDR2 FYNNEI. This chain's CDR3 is CASLYESEQFF. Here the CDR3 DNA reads TGTGCCAGCTTATATGAAAGTGAGCAGTTCTTC.

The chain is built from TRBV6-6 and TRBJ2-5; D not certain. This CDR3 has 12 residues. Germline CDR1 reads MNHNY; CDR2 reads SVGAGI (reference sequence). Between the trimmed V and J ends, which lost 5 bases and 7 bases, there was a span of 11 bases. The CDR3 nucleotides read TGTGCCAGCAGTCAGCTGATGGGGACCCAGTACTTC. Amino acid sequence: CASSQLMGTQYF.

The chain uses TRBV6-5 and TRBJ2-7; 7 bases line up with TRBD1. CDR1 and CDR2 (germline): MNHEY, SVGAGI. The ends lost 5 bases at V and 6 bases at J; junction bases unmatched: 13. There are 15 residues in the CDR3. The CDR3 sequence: CASSRLLTGIGEQYF. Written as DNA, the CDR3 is TGTGCCAGCAGTCGACTATTGACAGGGATAGGCGAGCAGTACTTC.

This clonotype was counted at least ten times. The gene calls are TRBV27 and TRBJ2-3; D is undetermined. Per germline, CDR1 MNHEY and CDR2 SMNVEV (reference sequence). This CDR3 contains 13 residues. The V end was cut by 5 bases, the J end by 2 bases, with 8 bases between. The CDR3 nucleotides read TGTGCCAGCAGTGCCATCCTCACAGATACGCAGTATTTT. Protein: CASSAILTDTQYF.

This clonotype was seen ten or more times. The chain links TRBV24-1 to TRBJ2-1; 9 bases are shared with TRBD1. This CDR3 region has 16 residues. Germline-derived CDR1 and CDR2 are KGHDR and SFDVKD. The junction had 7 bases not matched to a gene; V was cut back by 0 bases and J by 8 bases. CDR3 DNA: TGTGCCACCAGTGATTTGCTGGGGACAGGGAAGGATGAGCAGTTCTTC. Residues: CATSDLLGTGKDEQFF.

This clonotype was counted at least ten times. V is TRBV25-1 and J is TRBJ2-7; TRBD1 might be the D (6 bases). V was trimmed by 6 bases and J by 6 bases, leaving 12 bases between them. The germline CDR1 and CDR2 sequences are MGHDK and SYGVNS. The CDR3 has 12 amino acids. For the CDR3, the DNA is TGTGCCAGCAGAGGACAGTGGGGCGAGCAGTACTTC. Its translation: CASRGQWGEQYF.

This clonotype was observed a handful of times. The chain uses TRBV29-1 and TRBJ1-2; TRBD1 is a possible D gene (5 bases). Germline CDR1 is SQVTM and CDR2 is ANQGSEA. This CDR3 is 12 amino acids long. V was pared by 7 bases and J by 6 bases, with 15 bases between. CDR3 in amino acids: CSAGSWTNGYTF. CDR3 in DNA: TGCAGCGCTGGGAGTTGGACAAATGGCTACACCTTC.

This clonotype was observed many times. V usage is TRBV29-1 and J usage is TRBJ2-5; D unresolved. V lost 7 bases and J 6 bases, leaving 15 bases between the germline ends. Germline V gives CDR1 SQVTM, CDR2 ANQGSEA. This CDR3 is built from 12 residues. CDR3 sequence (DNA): TGCAGCGAGGCGACGGTCAGCCAGACCCAGTACTTC. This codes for CSEATVSQTQYF.

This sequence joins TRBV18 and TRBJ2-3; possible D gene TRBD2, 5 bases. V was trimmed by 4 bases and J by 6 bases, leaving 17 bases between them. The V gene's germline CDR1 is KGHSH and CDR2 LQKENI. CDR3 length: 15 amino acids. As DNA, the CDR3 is TGTGCCAGCTCACTCCTCGGGGTCGGAATGGATACGCAGTATTTT. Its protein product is CASSLLGVGMDTQYF.

The CDR3, as DNA: TGTGCCAGCAGCCTGCGTCCGGGACAGGGTTCCACAGATACGCAGTATTTT. Its protein is CASSLRPGQGSTDTQYF. The rearrangement joins TRBV7-9 to TRBJ2-3; 9 bases agree with TRBD1. The CDR3 covers 17 residues. CDR1 is SEHNR and CDR2 is FQNEAQ in the germline V gene (reference sequence). The ends lost 5 bases at V and 2 bases at J; junction bases unmatched: 11.

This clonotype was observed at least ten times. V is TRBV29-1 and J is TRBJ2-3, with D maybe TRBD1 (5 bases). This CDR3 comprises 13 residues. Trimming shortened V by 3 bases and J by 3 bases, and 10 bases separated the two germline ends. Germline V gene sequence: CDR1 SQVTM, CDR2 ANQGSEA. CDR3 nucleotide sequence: TGCAGCGTTGAGGCAGCAGGGACAGATACGCAGTATTTT. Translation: CSVEAAGTDTQYF.